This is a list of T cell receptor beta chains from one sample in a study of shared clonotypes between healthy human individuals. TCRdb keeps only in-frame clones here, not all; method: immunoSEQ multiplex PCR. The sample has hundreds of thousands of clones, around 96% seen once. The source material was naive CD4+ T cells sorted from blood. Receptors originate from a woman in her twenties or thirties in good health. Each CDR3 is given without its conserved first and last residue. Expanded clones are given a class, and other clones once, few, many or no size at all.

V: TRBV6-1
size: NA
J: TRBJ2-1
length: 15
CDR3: ASSENLRLSSYNEQF

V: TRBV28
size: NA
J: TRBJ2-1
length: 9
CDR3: ASSSLNEQF

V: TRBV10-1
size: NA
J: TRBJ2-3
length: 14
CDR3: ASSESGRGRTDTQY

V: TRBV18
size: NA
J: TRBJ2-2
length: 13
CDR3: ASSQRTKSYGELF

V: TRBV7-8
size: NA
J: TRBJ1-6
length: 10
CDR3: ASSARNSPLH

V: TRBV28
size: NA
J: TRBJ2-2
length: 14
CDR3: ATLKGDSANTGELF

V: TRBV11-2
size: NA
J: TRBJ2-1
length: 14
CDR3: ASSGIAGGPYNEQF

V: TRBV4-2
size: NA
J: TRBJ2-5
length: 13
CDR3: ASSSGLAGGETQY

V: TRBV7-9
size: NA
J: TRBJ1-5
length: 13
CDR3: ASSLGQGFWQPQH

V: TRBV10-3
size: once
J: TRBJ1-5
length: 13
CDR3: AISETTGVGQPQH

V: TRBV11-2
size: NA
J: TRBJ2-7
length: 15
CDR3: ASSLDLAGVSAHEQY

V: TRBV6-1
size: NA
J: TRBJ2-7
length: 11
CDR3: ASSGTNTYEQY

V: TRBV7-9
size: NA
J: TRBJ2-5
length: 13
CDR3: ASSLGQGAEETQY

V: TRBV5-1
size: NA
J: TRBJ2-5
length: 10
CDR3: ASSMEPETQY

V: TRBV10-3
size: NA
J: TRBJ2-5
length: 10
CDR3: AISDREETQY

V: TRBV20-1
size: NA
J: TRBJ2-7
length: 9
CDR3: SATGLYEQY

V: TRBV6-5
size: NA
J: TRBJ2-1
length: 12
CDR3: ASSLAGGPNEQF

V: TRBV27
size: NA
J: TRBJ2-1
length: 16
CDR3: ASSPRTSGKRSYNEQF

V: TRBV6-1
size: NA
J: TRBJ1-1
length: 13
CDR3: ASSELGRMNTEAF

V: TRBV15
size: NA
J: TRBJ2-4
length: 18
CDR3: ATSRGPKGLADIAKNIQY

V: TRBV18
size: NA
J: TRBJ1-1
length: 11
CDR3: ASSPTKNTEAF

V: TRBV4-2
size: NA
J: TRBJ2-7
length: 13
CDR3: ASSTAGTGLYEQY

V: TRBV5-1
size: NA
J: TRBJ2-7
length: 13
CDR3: ASSLGHERSYEQY

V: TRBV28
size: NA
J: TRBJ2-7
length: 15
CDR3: ASSFSPAGGSSYEQY

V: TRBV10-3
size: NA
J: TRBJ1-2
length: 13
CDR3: AISPQGAASYGYT

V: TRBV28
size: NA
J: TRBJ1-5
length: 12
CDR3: ASSDGQGNQPQH

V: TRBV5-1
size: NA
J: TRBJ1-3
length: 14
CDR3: ASSLQGGEDGNTIY

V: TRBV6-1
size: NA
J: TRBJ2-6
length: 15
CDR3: ASSDPRGARGANVLT

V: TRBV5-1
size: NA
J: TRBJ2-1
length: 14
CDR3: ASSLTSGSTGNEQF

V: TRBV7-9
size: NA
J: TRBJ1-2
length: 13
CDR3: ASSLVEGLNYGYT

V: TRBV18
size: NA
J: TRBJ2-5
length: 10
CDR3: ASSPPGETQY

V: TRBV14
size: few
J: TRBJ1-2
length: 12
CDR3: ASSQPSGIDGYT